This entry describes one T cell receptor beta chain. The specificity of this receptor is unknown. Base qualities were left out, and no much larger clone turns up one base away. This specimen comes from a study of blood T cell repertoires in COVID-19 (dated by TCRdb to 2018 to 2020). Context from the whole study: Samples from collaborators originated in the United States, Italy and Spain and spanned both the acute and convalescent phases of COVID-19. A de-identified subject ID, COVID-19 status, age in years and sex were almost always included in the sample metadata. The dataset comprised deeply sampled blood TCRbeta repertoires from subjects exposed to, actively infected with, or recovered from COVID-19. The repertoires were released in a freely available public database meant as a resource for research on the immune response to SARS-CoV-2. The prospective study material was composed of cDNA or gDNA derived from T cells, B-cell-depleted T cells, or PBMCs. HLA class I and class II types, where available, came from metadata supplied by the sample provider rather than from assay-based typing. Samples were obtained from the ongoing ImmuneRACE study (first 160 participants) and from some 1,300 subjects provided by 6 global collaborators. The paper's findings and limits, for the study overall: The quantity of clinical and demographic metadata differed by source and by participant and was supplied without curation.

Whole blood was collected in K2EDTA tubes by collaborating institutions according to the institutions' own protocols. For TCRbeta analysis, collaborators shipped samples in one of three forms: frozen whole blood, isolated PBMCs, or DNA extracted from either of those sample types. TCRbeta CDR3 regions were amplified from genomic DNA using the immunoSEQ Assay, a bias-controlled multiplex PCR. The study's processing was this. The number of nucleated cells in each sample was estimated from the amplification of reference gene primers within the assay. To quantify the absolute abundance of each unique TCRbeta CDR3 rearrangement, sequence reads were collapsed and filtered. For each sample, productive Simpson clonality was calculated as the square root of Simpson's diversity index over productive rearrangements. TCRdb's version of the immuneACCESS table is confined to in-frame rearrangements and falls short of the full clone set. An unresolved V gene accounts for under half of the shortfall where checked; the remainder is of unknown origin. Clone size and the V and J calls come from that table; the DNA yielded D and trimming. The sample table records 110,000 to 150,000 clones; 84% of these occur just once. The ten largest clonotypes hold 35% to 50% of the sample.

The CDR3 contains 14 residues, cysteine and phenylalanine counted. Of the read, only the CDR3 DNA is kept; its 42 bases are in frame from base 1. The germline V gene supplies CDR1 MNHEY and CDR2 SVGEGT. V lost 6 bases and J lost 5 bases, and the count of bases not matched to a germline gene is 6. The sequence is built from TRBV6-2 or TRBV6-3 and TRBJ2-4; TRBD2 matches 8 bases in the middle. Sequenced: peripheral blood. The source of this sequence is a human donor in a cohort sampled during active COVID-19. At the DNA level, the sequence is TGTGCCAGCAGCCCGGGAGGGTTCGAAAACATTCAGTACTTC. Its translation reads: CASSPGGFENIQYF.